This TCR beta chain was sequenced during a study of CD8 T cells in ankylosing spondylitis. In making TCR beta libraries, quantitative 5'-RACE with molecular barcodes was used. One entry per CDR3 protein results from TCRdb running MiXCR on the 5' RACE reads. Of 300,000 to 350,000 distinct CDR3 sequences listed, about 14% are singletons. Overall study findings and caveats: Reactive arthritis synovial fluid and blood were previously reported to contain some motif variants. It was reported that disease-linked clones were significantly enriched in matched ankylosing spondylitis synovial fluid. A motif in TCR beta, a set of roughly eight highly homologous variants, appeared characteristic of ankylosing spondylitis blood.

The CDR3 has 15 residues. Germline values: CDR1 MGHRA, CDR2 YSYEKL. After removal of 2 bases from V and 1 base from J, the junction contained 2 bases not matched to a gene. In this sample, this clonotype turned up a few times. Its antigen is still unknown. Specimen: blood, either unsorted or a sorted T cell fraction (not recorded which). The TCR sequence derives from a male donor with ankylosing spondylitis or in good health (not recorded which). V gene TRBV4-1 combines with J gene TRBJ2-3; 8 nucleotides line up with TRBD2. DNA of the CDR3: TGCGCCAGCAGCCAACGGGGGGGGGGCACAGATACGCAGTATTTT. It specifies CASSQRGGGTDTQYF.